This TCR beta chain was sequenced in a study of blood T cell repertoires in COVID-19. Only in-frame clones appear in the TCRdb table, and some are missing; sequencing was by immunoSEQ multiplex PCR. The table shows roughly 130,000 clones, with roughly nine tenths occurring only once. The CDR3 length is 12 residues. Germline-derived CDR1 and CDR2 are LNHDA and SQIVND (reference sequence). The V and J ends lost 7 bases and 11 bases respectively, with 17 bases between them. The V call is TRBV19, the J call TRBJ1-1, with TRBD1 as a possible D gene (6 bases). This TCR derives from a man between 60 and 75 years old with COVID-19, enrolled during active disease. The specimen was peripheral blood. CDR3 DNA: TGTGCCAGTACATTGGGGGCGAGGGGGGCTTTCTTT. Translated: CASTLGARGAFF.